Sequencing of this T cell receptor beta chain was carried out in a study of T cell responses to AZD1222 COVID-19 vaccine. Trimming took off 4 bases at V and 4 bases at J, with 10 bases between the two ends. Germline-derived CDR1 and CDR2 are SGHRS and YFSETQ. The CDR3 consists of 13 residues. The data were produced by immunoSEQ multiplex PCR, yet TCRdb's version contains in-frame clones alone and is incomplete. The repertoire holds more than 150,000 clones, with about 89% as singletons. This TCR was recovered from an adult who received the AZD1222 COVID-19 vaccine. The specimen was peripheral blood, collected 28 days after the second AZD1222 dose. The chain couples TRBV5-1 to TRBJ2-3; D is uncertain. CDR3 protein: CASSIFGPDTQYF. The CDR3 bases are TGCGCCAGCAGCATTTTTGGTCCAGATACGCAGTATTTT.